This paragraph reports one T cell receptor (beta chain). Its antigen remains unidentified. The sample is drawn from a study of T cell responses to AZD1222 COVID-19 vaccine. Study-level results: The reported proportion of spike-specific TCRs targeting unmutated variant regions was nearly half. Donors were largely white British and mainly female; clonal diversity was possibly underestimated.

Clones were read by immunoSEQ multiplex PCR, and TCRdb kept only the in-frame ones, dropping some. The sample consists of more than 150,000 clones, under 95% of them appearing once. Trimming stripped 3 bases from V and 2 bases from J, with 15 bases between. The CDR3 has 16 residues. Per germline, CDR1 MGHRA and CDR2 YSYEKL. The receptor was isolated from an adult who received the AZD1222 COVID-19 vaccine. The chain employs TRBV4-1 and TRBJ2-3, with a possible D match to TRBD1 (6 bases). This specimen consisted of peripheral blood, obtained 28 days after the second AZD1222 dose. CDR3 in DNA: TGCGCCAGCAGCCAGGGTAATCAGGGGTTCACAGATACGCAGTATTTT. This sequence encodes CASSQGNQGFTDTQYF.